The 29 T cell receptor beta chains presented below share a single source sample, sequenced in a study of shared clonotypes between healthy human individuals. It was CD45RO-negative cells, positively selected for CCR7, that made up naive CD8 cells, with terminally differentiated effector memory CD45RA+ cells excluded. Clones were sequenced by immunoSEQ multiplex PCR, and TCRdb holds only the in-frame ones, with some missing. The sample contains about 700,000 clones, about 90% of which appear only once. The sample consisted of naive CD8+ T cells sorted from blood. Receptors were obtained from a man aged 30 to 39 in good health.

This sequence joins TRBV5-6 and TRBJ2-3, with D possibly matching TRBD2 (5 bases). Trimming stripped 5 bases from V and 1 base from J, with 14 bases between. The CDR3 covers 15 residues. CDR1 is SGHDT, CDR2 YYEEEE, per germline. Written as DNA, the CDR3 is TGTGCCAGCAGTCCCGGACTTTCGGGCACAGATACGCAGTATTTT. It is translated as CASSPGLSGTDTQYF.

The CDR3 loop reads CASSESRGDEQYF. CDR3 DNA: TGTGCCAGCAGTGAAAGTCGGGGGGACGAGCAGTACTTC. This chain uses TRBV2 with TRBJ2-7, with 7 bases identical to TRBD2. CDR1 is SNHLY, CDR2 FYNNEI, per germline. The CDR3 length is 13 residues. J lost 5 bases, V lost 2 bases, and 3 bases had no gene match.

In DNA, the CDR3 is TGTGCCAGCAGCTTAGCTAGCGGGGTCTACAATGAGCAGTTCTTC. It is translated as CASSLASGVYNEQFF. The rearrangement links TRBV7-9 to TRBJ2-1, with 8 bases identical to TRBD2. The CDR3 contains 15 residues. Trimming cost V 0 bases and J 3 bases; bases outside gene matches: 1. From germline, CDR1 is SEHNR and CDR2 FQNEAQ (reference sequence).

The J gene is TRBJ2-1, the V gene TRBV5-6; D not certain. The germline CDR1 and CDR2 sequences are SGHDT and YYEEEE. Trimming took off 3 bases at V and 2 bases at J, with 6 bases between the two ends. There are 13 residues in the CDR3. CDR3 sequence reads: CASSSPPYNEQFF. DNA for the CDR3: TGTGCCAGCAGCTCCCCCCCCTACAATGAGCAGTTCTTC.

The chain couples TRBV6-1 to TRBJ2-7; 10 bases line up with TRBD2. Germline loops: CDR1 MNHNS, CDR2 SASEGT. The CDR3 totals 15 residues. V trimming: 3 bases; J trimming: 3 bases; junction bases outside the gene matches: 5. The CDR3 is CASSEVAGGLYEQYF. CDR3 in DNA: TGTGCCAGCAGTGAGGTAGCGGGAGGACTCTACGAGCAGTACTTC.

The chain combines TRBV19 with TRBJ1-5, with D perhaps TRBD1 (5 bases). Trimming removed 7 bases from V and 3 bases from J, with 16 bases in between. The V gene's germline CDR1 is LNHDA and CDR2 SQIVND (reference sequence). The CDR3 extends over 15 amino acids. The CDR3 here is CASNIQDVSNQPQHF. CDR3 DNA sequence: TGTGCCAGTAACATACAGGACGTCTCCAATCAGCCCCAGCATTTT.

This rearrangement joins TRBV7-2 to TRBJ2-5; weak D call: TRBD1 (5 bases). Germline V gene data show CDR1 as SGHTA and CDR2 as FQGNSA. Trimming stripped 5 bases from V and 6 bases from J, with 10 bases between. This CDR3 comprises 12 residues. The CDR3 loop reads CASSRTGKTQYF. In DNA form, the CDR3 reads TGTGCCAGCAGCCGAACAGGCAAGACCCAGTACTTC.

Written as DNA, the CDR3 is TGCGCCAGCAGACTGACTAGCGGGAGTTTGGATACGCAGTATTTT. Protein sequence: CASRLTSGSLDTQYF. The chain recombines TRBV5-1 with TRBJ2-3; 12 nucleotides agree with TRBD2. The trim removed 5 bases at V and 6 bases at J, leaving 7 bases unmatched. Germline CDR1 and CDR2: SGHRS and YFSETQ. The CDR3 has 15 amino acids.

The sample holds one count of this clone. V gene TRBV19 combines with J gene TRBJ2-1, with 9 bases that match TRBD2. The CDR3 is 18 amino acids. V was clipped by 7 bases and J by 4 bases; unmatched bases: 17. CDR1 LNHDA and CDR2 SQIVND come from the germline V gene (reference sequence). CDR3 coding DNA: TGTGCCAGTACCCCATCGTTGCGGGAGGGCTACGGGTACAATGAGCAGTTCTTC. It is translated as CASTPSLREGYGYNEQFF.

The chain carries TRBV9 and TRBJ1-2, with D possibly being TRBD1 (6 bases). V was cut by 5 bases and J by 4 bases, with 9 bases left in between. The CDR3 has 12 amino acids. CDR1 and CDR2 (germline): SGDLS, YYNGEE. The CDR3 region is CASRNRAYGYTF. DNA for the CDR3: TGTGCCAGCAGGAACAGGGCCTATGGCTACACCTTC.

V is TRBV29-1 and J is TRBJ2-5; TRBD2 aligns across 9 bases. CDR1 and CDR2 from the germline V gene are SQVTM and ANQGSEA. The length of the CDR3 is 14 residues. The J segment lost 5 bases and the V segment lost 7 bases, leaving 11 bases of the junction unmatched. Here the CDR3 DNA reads TGCAGCGCCTACCTTGGGACTAGCTGGGAGACCCAGTACTTC. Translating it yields CSAYLGTSWETQYF.

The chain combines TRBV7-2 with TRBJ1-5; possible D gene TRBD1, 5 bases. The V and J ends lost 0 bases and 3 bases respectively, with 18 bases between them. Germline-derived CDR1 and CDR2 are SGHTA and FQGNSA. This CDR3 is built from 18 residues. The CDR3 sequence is CASSLAARRGNDNQPQHF. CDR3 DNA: TGTGCCAGCAGCTTAGCGGCCCGTAGGGGAAATGACAATCAGCCCCAGCATTTT. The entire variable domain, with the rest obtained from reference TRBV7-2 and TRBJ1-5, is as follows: GAGVSQSPSNKVTEKGKDVELRCDPISGHTALYWYRQSLGQGLEFLIYFQGNSAPDKSGLPSDRFSAERTGGSVSTLTIQRTQQEDSAVYLCASSLAARRGNDNQPQHFGDGTRLSIL.

The CDR3 DNA reads as TGTGCCAGCAGTGCGGGAGCTCGCTACGAGCAGTACTTC. Amino acids: CASSAGARYEQYF. V usage is TRBV6-6 and J usage is TRBJ2-7; 7 nucleotides line up with TRBD2. CDR3 length equals 13 residues. Trimming at V came to 5 bases and at J to 3 bases, leaving 4 bases not matched to a gene. Germline-derived CDR1 and CDR2 are MNHNY and SVGAGI (reference sequence).

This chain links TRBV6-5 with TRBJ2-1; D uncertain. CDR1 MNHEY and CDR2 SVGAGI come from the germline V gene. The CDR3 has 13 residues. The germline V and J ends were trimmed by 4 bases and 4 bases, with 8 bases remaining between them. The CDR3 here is CASSLEGYNEQFF. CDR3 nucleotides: TGTGCCAGCAGTTTAGAAGGATACAATGAGCAGTTCTTC.

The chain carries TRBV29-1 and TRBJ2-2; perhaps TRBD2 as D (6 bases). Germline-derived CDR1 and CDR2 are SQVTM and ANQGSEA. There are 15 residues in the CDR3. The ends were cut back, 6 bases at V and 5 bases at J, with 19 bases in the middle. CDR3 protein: CSVVGRAGGTGELFF. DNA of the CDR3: TGCAGCGTAGTCGGCCGAGCGGGTGGGACCGGGGAGCTGTTTTTT.

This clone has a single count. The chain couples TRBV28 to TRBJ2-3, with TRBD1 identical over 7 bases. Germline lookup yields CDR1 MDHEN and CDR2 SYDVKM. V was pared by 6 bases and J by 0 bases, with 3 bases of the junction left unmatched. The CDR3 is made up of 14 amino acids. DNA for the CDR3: TGTGCCAGCAGCCGGGACAGTAGCACAGATACGCAGTATTTT. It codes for CASSRDSSTDTQYF.

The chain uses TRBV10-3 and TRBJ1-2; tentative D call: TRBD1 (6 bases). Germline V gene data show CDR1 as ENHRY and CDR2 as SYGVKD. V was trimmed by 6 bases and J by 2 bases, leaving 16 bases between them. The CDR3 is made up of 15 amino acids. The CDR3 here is CAISRTDPHNYGYTF. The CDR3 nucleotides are TGTGCCATCAGCAGGACAGACCCACACAACTATGGCTACACCTTC.

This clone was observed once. The CDR3 protein is CASSFQGWQETQYF. The CDR3 DNA reads as TGTGCCAGCAGTTTCCAGGGGTGGCAAGAGACCCAGTACTTC. The chain is built from TRBV7-6 and TRBJ2-5; possibly TRBD1 for D (6 bases). With 6 bases removed from V and 2 bases from J, the gap between germline ends came to 13 bases. Germline loops: CDR1 SGHVS, CDR2 FNYEAQ. There are 14 residues in the CDR3.

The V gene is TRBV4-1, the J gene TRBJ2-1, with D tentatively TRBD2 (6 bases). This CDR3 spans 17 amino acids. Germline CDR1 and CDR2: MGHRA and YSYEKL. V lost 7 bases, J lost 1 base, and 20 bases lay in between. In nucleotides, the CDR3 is TGCGCCAGCAAAAGGATCCTTGCGGGAAGGTCCTACAATGAGCAGTTCTTC. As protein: CASKRILAGRSYNEQFF.

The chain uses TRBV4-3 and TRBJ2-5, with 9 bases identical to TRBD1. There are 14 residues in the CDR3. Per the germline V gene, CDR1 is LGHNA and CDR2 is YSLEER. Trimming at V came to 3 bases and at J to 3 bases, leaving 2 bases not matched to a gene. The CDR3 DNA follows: TGCGCCAGCAGCCACGGGACAGGGAAAGAGACCCAGTACTTC. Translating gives CASSHGTGKETQYF.

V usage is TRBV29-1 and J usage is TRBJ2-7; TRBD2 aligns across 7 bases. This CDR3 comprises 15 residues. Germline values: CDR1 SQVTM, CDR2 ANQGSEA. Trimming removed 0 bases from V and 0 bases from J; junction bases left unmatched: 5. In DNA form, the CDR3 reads TGCAGCGTTGAAGATGCGAGGGAGGGCTCCTACGAGCAGTACTTC. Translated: CSVEDAREGSYEQYF.

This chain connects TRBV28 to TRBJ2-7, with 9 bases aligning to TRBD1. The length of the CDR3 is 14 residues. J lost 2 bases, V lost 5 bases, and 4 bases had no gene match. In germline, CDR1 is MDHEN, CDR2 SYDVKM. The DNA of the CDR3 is TGTGCCAGCAGTAGGGACAGGGCACCCTACGAGCAGTACTTC. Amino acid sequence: CASSRDRAPYEQYF.

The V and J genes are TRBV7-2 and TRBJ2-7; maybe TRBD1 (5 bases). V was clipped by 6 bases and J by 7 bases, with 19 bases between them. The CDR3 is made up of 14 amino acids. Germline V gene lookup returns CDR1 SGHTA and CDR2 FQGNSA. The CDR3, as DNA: TGTGCCAGCAGTGGCGTGGGGCCCCAGGGAGAGCAGTACTTC. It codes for CASSGVGPQGEQYF.

Here the CDR3 DNA reads TGTGCCAGTAGTATGGCCTTCTTAACGGCACTACCCTCCTACGAGCAGTACTTC. Its protein product is CASSMAFLTALPSYEQYF. The J gene is TRBJ2-7, the V gene TRBV19, with no clear D. The CDR3 contains 18 residues. Trimming removed 3 bases at V and 0 bases at J, with 21 bases between. CDR1 LNHDA and CDR2 SQIVND come from the germline V gene (reference sequence).

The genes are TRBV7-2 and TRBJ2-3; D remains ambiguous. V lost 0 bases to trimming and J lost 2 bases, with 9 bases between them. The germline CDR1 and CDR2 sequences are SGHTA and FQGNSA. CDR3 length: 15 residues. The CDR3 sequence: CASSLAAANTDTQYF. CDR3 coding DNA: TGTGCCAGCAGCTTAGCCGCGGCCAACACAGATACGCAGTATTTT.

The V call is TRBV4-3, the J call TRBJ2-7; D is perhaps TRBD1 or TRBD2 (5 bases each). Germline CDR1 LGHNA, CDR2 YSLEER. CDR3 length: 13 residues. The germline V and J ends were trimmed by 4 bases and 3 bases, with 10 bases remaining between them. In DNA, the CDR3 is TGCGCCAGCAGCCCCGGGACCTACTACGAGCAGTACTTC. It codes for CASSPGTYYEQYF.

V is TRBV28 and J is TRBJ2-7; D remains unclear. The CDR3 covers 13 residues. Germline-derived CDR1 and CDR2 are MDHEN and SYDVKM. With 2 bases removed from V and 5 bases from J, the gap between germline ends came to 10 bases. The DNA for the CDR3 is TGTGCCAGCAGTTTAAGGTTTATGGACGAGCAGTACTTC. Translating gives CASSLRFMDEQYF. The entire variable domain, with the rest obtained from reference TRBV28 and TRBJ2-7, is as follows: DVKVTQSSRYLVKRTGEKVFLECVQDMDHENMFWYRQDPGLGLRLIYFSYDVKMKEKGDIPEGYSVSREKKERFSLILESASTNQTSMYLCASSLRFMDEQYFGPGTRLTVT.

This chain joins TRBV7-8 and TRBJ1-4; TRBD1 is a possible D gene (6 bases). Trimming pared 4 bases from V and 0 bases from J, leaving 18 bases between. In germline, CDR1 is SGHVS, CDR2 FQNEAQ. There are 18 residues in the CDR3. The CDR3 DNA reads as TGTGCCAGCAGCTGGCCGGGACACCTATCCTCAACTAATGAAAAACTGTTTTTT. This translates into CASSWPGHLSSTNEKLFF. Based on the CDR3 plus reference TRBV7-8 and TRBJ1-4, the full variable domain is GAGVSQSPRYKVAKRGQDVALRCDPISGHVSLFWYQQALGQGPEFLTYFQNEAQLDKSGLPSDRFFAERPEGSVSTLKIQRTQQEDSAVYLCASSWPGHLSSTNEKLFFGSGTQLSVL.

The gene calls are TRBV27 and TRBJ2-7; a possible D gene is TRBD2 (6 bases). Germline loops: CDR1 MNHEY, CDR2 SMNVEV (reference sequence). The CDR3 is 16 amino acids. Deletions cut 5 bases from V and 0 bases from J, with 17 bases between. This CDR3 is CASSQPGLLSSYEQYF. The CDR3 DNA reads TGTGCCAGCAGTCAGCCGGGACTCCTCAGCTCCTACGAGCAGTACTTC.